This TCR beta chain appears in the sequencing data of a study of cytomegalovirus exposure and HLA in healthy donors. Broader study findings: A list of approximately 150 TCR beta chains associated with cytomegalovirus was given. Later analysis revealed greater clonal expansion in HLA-associated TCR beta chains than in equally common others.

This CDR3 contains 17 residues. J was trimmed by 11 bases and V by 3 bases; bases with no gene match: 18. From germline, CDR1 is SGHTA and CDR2 FQGNSA. 13 Jbeta primers and 60 Vbeta primers were used for the PCR. The repertoire was sequenced with immunoSEQ multiplex PCR; TCRdb's copy has only in-frame clones and lacks some. The repertoire holds under 150,000 clones, with 60% to 80% as singletons. With respect to this clone: Its matching antigen is unknown.

Material for sequencing was PBMCs. The TCR was taken from a man aged 45-60 years in good health and CMV-seropositive. This chain joins TRBV7-2 and TRBJ1-1, with 10 bases that match TRBD1. The CDR3 reads CASSFQPVRDRGRVAFF. The CDR3 DNA follows: TGTGCCAGCAGCTTTCAGCCCGTTAGGGACAGGGGAAGGGTGGCTTTCTTT. The full variable domain, with the rest looked up from reference TRBV7-2 and TRBJ1-1, is GAGVSQSPSNKVTEKGKDVELRCDPISGHTALYWYRQSLGQGLEFLIYFQGNSAPDKSGLPSDRFSAERTGGSVSTLTIQRTQQEDSAVYLCASSFQPVRDRGRVAFFGQGTRLTVV.